This record looks at one TCR beta chain sequence and its context. Its specific antigen is unknown. Base qualities are missing; no much larger clone stands one base away. The record originates from a study of T cell changes during pregnancy in multiple sclerosis (dated by TCRdb to the late 2010s). Looking at the study overall: Changes in the T cell repertoire over the course of pregnancy were examined in this study in women with multiple sclerosis.

V is cut by 1 base and J by 2 bases, and the space between the germline ends is 15 bases. CDR1 and CDR2, per the germline V gene (reference sequence), are SEHNR and FQNEAQ. The CDR3 goes from the cysteine to the phenylalanine over 16 residues. The sequence is cut down to CDR3 DNA, 48 bases in frame from base 1. The method behind the library was the immunoSEQ multiplex PCR assay. TCRdb limited this immuneACCESS table to in-frame rearrangements with V and J called. A share of clones is missing; checked studies link under half to unresolved V genes, and the rest is unexplained. This sample comprises about 80,000 clones, 94% of them detected only once. About 1% of the sample lies in the top ten.

This chain joins TRBV7-9 to TRBJ2-7; perhaps TRBD2 is the D gene, with 6 bases matching. This receptor was identified in a female donor in good health, enrolled as a control in a pregnancy study. The sequencing here drew on peripheral blood, taken in the second trimester of pregnancy. In nucleotide form, the sequence is TGTGCCAGCAGCTTAGGTTTAAGGGACTCAGCCTACGAGCAGTACTTC. Translation gives CASSLGLRDSAYEQYF.